Listed below are T cell receptor beta chains from one sample, sequenced in a study of shared clonotypes between healthy human individuals. Generated by immunoSEQ multiplex PCR, the TCRdb table keeps only in-frame clones and is missing some. Of over a million clones detected, around 97% appear once; the ten largest clones hold roughly 1.1%. The sequenced sample was naive CD4+ T cells sorted from blood. The receptors shown here come from a man aged 25-45 years in good health. The conserved cysteine and the conserved F or W are not part of the CDR3 here. Each record gives: CDR3 protein, CDR3 length, V gene, J gene.

CDR3 protein: ASSPGQPRGYT; CDR3 length: 11; V gene: TRBV5-1; J gene: TRBJ1-2
CDR3 protein: ASSLSTGQPGEQF; CDR3 length: 13; V gene: TRBV7-2; J gene: TRBJ2-1
CDR3 protein: ASSLGQGPTDTQY; CDR3 length: 13; V gene: TRBV7-8; J gene: TRBJ2-3
CDR3 protein: ASSLRTRETQY; CDR3 length: 11; V gene: TRBV27; J gene: TRBJ2-5
CDR3 protein: ASSDQGGSSYEQY; CDR3 length: 13; V gene: TRBV6-4; J gene: TRBJ2-7
CDR3 protein: ASSPVPGQGALSEQY; CDR3 length: 15; V gene: TRBV5-4; J gene: TRBJ2-7
CDR3 protein: ASSVSGSTDTQY; CDR3 length: 12; V gene: TRBV7-9; J gene: TRBJ2-3
CDR3 protein: ASSSTNEKLF; CDR3 length: 10; V gene: TRBV19; J gene: TRBJ1-4
CDR3 protein: ASSSTVPRASGELF; CDR3 length: 14; V gene: TRBV5-6; J gene: TRBJ2-2
CDR3 protein: ASSHGQGPSGNTIY; CDR3 length: 14; V gene: TRBV19; J gene: TRBJ1-3
CDR3 protein: ASSPGLSTDTQY; CDR3 length: 12; V gene: TRBV18; J gene: TRBJ2-3
CDR3 protein: ASSVLRGPSNGKLF; CDR3 length: 14; V gene: TRBV11-2; J gene: TRBJ1-4
CDR3 protein: ASSFLIHRVSGNTIY; CDR3 length: 15; V gene: TRBV7-9; J gene: TRBJ1-3
CDR3 protein: ASSQSGLAGGEETQY; CDR3 length: 15; V gene: TRBV7-3; J gene: TRBJ2-5
CDR3 protein: ASSFLVNTGELF; CDR3 length: 12; V gene: TRBV5-4; J gene: TRBJ2-2
CDR3 protein: ASSLKETQY; CDR3 length: 9; V gene: TRBV5-1; J gene: TRBJ2-5
CDR3 protein: ASTLTRVPGELF; CDR3 length: 12; V gene: TRBV6-1; J gene: TRBJ2-2
CDR3 protein: ASSPQGVTYEQY; CDR3 length: 12; V gene: TRBV11-2; J gene: TRBJ2-7
CDR3 protein: ASSLTPPEAF; CDR3 length: 10; V gene: TRBV7-9; J gene: TRBJ1-1
CDR3 protein: ASSVASSGNTIY; CDR3 length: 12; V gene: TRBV9; J gene: TRBJ1-3
CDR3 protein: ASSSWLGETQY; CDR3 length: 11; V gene: TRBV11-2; J gene: TRBJ2-5
CDR3 protein: ASSLWNYGYT; CDR3 length: 10; V gene: TRBV28; J gene: TRBJ1-2